A selection of T cell receptor beta chains follows, all from one sample in a study of T cells in narcolepsy. Sequencing was performed with immunoSEQ multiplex PCR; in TCRdb, only in-frame clones are kept and a portion is missing. Of about 33,000 clones in the sample, about nine tenths were seen once. The source material was CD45RA- memory CD4+ T cells from PBMCs. The origin of the receptors is a human donor with narcolepsy. CDR3s include the opening cysteine and the closing phenylalanine or tryptophan. Each record gives: clone size, D gene, V gene, J gene, CDR3 DNA, CDR3 protein. D genes are given only for firm matches. The size entry is marked missing in some rows and otherwise reads once, few, many or a size class.

size: .; D: TRBD2; V: TRBV6-6; J: TRBJ2-7; DNA: TGTGCCAGCAGCCCAACTAGCGGGGGCAACTCCTACGAGCAGTACTTC; CDR3: CASSPTSGGNSYEQYF
size: .; D: TRBD1; V: TRBV5-1; J: TRBJ2-3; DNA: TGCGCCAGCAGCTTGTACGGGACAGCCACAGATACGCAGTATTTT; CDR3: CASSLYGTATDTQYF
size: once; D: .; V: TRBV6-5; J: TRBJ1-2; DNA: TGTGCCAGCAGTTACCGACAGGCTACTAACTATGGCTACACCTTC; CDR3: CASSYRQATNYGYTF
size: .; D: TRBD2; V: TRBV9; J: TRBJ2-3; DNA: TGTGCCAGCAGCGCAACCGGGACTAGCGGGGTGGATACGCAGTATTTT; CDR3: CASSATGTSGVDTQYF
size: .; D: .; V: TRBV7-6; J: TRBJ2-1; DNA: TGTGCCAGCAGCTTAGATTCCAATATACTTGAGCAGTTCTTC; CDR3: CASSLDSNILEQFF
size: .; D: .; V: TRBV10-2; J: TRBJ2-2; DNA: TGCGCCAGCAGTGGTAGGAGGGGTCACACCGGGGAGCTGTTTTTT; CDR3: CASSGRRGHTGELFF
size: .; D: .; V: TRBV7-9; J: TRBJ2-5; DNA: TGTGCCAGCAGCTTAACGGTTTTTGGGTTAAGAGAGACCCAGTACTTC; CDR3: CASSLTVFGLRETQYF
size: once; D: .; V: TRBV5-1; J: TRBJ1-4; DNA: TGCGCCAGCAGCCGAGGACTCGTTAATGAAAAACTGTTTTTT; CDR3: CASSRGLVNEKLFF
size: .; D: .; V: TRBV9; J: TRBJ2-3; DNA: TGTGCCAGCAGCCCCCGGGGGGCGATCACAGATACGCAGTATTTT; CDR3: CASSPRGAITDTQYF
size: .; D: .; V: TRBV19; J: TRBJ2-7; DNA: TGTGCCAGTAGTATAGGGGGACACCCCTCGAACGAGCAGTACTTC; CDR3: CASSIGGHPSNEQYF
size: once; D: .; V: TRBV7-9; J: TRBJ1-5; DNA: TGTGCCAGCAGCTTAGGGGAAAGTAGGGGTCGGGGACAGCCCCAGCATTTT; CDR3: CASSLGESRGRGQPQHF
size: few; D: .; V: TRBV19; J: TRBJ2-3; DNA: TGTGCCAGTAGTATAGATCAGGGTAGGGATACGCAGTATTTT; CDR3: CASSIDQGRDTQYF
size: .; D: TRBD1; V: TRBV19; J: TRBJ1-2; DNA: TGTGCCAGTAGTATAATTGGGACAGGGAACGGCTACACCTTC; CDR3: CASSIIGTGNGYTF
size: .; D: .; V: TRBV30; J: TRBJ1-6; DNA: TGTGCCTGGAGTCGACGAGGGGGACGTCGGAGTTCACCCCTCCACTTT; CDR3: CAWSRRGGRRSSPLHF
size: .; D: .; V: TRBV19; J: TRBJ2-1; DNA: TGTGCCAGTAGTTTTGACAATGAGCAGTTCTTC; CDR3: CASSFDNEQFF
size: .; D: TRBD2; V: TRBV2; J: TRBJ2-2; DNA: TGTGCCAGCAGTGATCGGGGGGCCGGGGAGCTGTTTTTT; CDR3: CASSDRGAGELFF
size: .; D: TRBD2; V: TRBV6-5; J: TRBJ2-7; DNA: TGTGCCAGCAGCCTAGCGGGGGTATCCTACGAGCAGTACTTC; CDR3: CASSLAGVSYEQYF
size: .; D: .; V: TRBV5-6; J: TRBJ1-2; DNA: TGTGCCAGCAGCTTGGGGTTTCGGGGCTACACCTTC; CDR3: CASSLGFRGYTF
size: few; D: .; V: TRBV5-1; J: TRBJ2-3; DNA: TGCGCCAGCAGCTTGGACTACGGGAGTATTACAGATACGCAGTATTTT; CDR3: CASSLDYGSITDTQYF
size: .; D: TRBD1; V: TRBV27; J: TRBJ2-7; DNA: TGTGCCAGCAGTTTATCGACGGGACAGGGGAGAGCCTCCTACGAGCAGTACTTC; CDR3: CASSLSTGQGRASYEQYF
size: .; D: TRBD2; V: TRBV5-1; J: TRBJ2-1; DNA: TGCGCCAGCAGCTTGTCCGGGACTAGCGGAGGCAATGAGCAGTTCTTC; CDR3: CASSLSGTSGGNEQFF